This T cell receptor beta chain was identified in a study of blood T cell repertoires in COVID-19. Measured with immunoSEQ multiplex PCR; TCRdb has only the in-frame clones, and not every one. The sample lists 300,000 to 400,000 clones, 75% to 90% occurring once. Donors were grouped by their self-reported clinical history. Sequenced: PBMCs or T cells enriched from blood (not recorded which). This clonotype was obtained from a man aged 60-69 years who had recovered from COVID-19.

CDR3 nucleotide sequence: TGTGCCACCAGCAGTCCATCCGGGACAGGCCGTTTGAACACTGAAGCTTTCTTT. It yields the protein CATSSPSGTGRLNTEAFF. V and J are TRBV15 and TRBJ1-1, with 8 bases identical to TRBD1. The CDR3 runs 18 residues. Per germline, CDR1 LNHNV and CDR2 YYDKDF (reference sequence). V shed 3 bases and J 0 bases; nucleotides not matched to a gene: 12.